This TCR beta chain was retrieved from a study of blood T cell repertoires in COVID-19. Background on the study: The study drew acute and convalescent COVID-19 samples from the United States, Italy and Spain. Sources were T cells, B-cell-depleted T cells, or PBMCs; the material itself was cDNA or gDNA.

Per the original methods: Nucleated cell counts were estimated from reference gene primer amplification. The data were produced by immunoSEQ multiplex PCR, yet TCRdb's version contains in-frame clones alone and is incomplete. V and J calls and clone size are given by that table; D and trimming were obtained from the DNA. The table has some 98,000 clones, approximately 79% seen once. This CDR3 comprises 13 residues. V trimming: 3 bases; J trimming: 11 bases; junction bases outside the gene matches: 8. Germline V gene data show CDR1 as LGHDT and CDR2 as YNNKEL (reference sequence). The origin of this receptor is a man between 65 and 85 years old with active or convalescent COVID-19. The sequenced material came from peripheral blood. This rearrangement joins TRBV3-1 (or the pseudogene TRBV3-2) to TRBJ1-1, with 8 bases that match TRBD1. In nucleotides, the CDR3 is TGTGCCAGCAGCCAGACGGACAGGGATCGGGCTTTCTTT. Translated: CASSQTDRDRAFF.